The TCR beta chain under discussion was sequenced for a study of identical twins. After template switching added a universal primer site, the resulting cDNA carried unique molecular identifiers. One entry per CDR3 protein results from TCRdb running MiXCR on the 5' RACE reads. The sample yields 600,000 to 700,000 distinct CDR3 sequences, 21% seen once. This clonotype came up once. The CDR3 is 14 residues long. In germline, CDR1 is MNHEY, CDR2 SMNVEV (reference sequence). The ends were cut back, 4 bases at V and 2 bases at J, with 12 bases in the middle. These data also featured in a second study, about T cells expressing NK-cell markers. That work contributes: As a fraction of CD8+ T cells, dominant NKG2C+ clonotypes reached roughly 1.0-7.5% in roughly 6 donors. The leading position in the CD3+CD56-NKG2C+ fraction of several donors also went to these clonotypes.

The sequence was obtained from a woman younger than 35 in good health. The chain recombines TRBV27 with TRBJ2-7; no firm D call. Sequences were obtained from PBMCs. CDR3 DNA sequence: TGTGCCAGCAGTTCACCCCAACCTCCCTACGAGCAGTACTTC. Protein sequence: CASSSPQPPYEQYF.